This TCR beta chain derives from a study of blood T cell repertoires in COVID-19. The assay was immunoSEQ multiplex PCR, and TCRdb's table has in-frame clones only and misses some. The table has approximately 300,000 clones, 85% seen once; the top ten hold about 1.9%. V shed 6 bases and J 6 bases; nucleotides not matched to a gene: 15. Germline V lookup: CDR1 MDHEN, CDR2 SYDVKM. The CDR3 runs 16 residues. Participants came from roughly 24 US areas, aged about 18 to 100 years. A COVID-19 case had been met by exposed participants during the 2 weeks before study entry. The rearrangement joins TRBV28 to TRBJ2-5, with 8 bases aligning to TRBD1. The sequencing sample was made of PBMCs or T cells enriched from blood (not recorded which). The receptor was derived from a woman aged 25-40 years who had been exposed to COVID-19. This CDR3 reads CASSHADRGGVKTQYF. In DNA, the CDR3 is TGTGCCAGCAGCCACGCCGACAGGGGTGGTGTAAAGACCCAGTACTTC.